A selection of T cell receptor beta chains follows, all from one sample in a study of human T cells and chemical hapten exposure. TCRdb re-analysed the RACE reads in MiXCR, keeping a single row per CDR3 protein. The profile shows about 350,000 distinct CDR3 sequences, over 5% of them singletons. Sample: whole blood, taken in connection with sensitization to the hapten diphenylcyclopropenone (DPC). The receptor source for this set is a woman aged 18-29 years with alopecia areata. Some clones in this sample may be carry-over from other donors' samples. Each CDR3 is given with its conserved first and last residue. The order of the fields is J gene, clone size, D gene, V gene, CDR3 DNA, CDR3 protein. D genes are given only for firm matches. Size is stated for part of the rows, as once, few or many counts, or as a class when the clone is expanded.

TRBJ2-7 | few | - | TRBV5-1 | TGCGCCAGCAGCTTGGGAGGACGCCACTACGAGCAGTACTTC | CASSLGGRHYEQYF
TRBJ2-7 | few | - | TRBV2 | TGTGCCAGCAGGAAGACAGACTCCTACGAGCAGTACTTC | CASRKTDSYEQYF
TRBJ2-7 | few | - | TRBV4-2 | TGTGCCAGCAGCCAAGTCTACGAGGGGACCTACGAGCAGTACTTC | CASSQVYEGTYEQYF
TRBJ1-5 | - | TRBD1 | TRBV6-6 | TGTGCCAGCAGTCACCGGGACAGGCGAGAGTATAGCAATCAGCCCCAGCATTTT | CASSHRDRREYSNQPQHF
TRBJ2-7 | - | - | TRBV25-1 | TGTGCCAGCAGTGTTCTTTCTGGAGGGGGGCCTTCCTACGAGCAGTACTTC | CASSVLSGGGPSYEQYF
TRBJ2-3 | few | - | TRBV29-1 | TGCAGCGTTGAAGATTTTGGAGATACGCAGTATTTT | CSVEDFGDTQYF
TRBJ1-1 | - | TRBD1 | TRBV6-6 | TGTGCCAGCTCAGGGGGTGTCACTGAAGCTTTCTTT | CASSGGVTEAFF
TRBJ2-5 | many | TRBD1 | TRBV12-3/TRBV12-4 | TGTGCCAGCAGCTCCCGGGACAGGGGCCAAGAGACCCAGTACTTC | CASSSRDRGQETQYF
TRBJ1-5 | - | - | TRBV21-1 | TGTGCCAGCAGCCCAGGACAGGTGGGCAATCAGCCCCAGCATTTT | CASSPGQVGNQPQHF
TRBJ2-2 | many | - | TRBV6-4 | TGTGCCAGCAGTGGGAACGGCGGGGAGCTGTTTTTT | CASSGNGGELFF
TRBJ1-2 | - | - | TRBV2 | TGTGCCAGCAGTGTATGGACATCTCAAGCCTACACCTTC | CASSVWTSQAYTF
TRBJ1-1 | few | TRBD1 | TRBV5-1 | TGCGCCAGCAGCTTTGTACACACAGGGGGCGTTCGGACTGAAGCTTTCTTT | CASSFVHTGGVRTEAFF
TRBJ1-1 | few | - | TRBV4-2 | TGTGCCAGCAGCCAAGAGCCCGCACGCGCTTTCTTT | CASSQEPARAFF
TRBJ2-3 | few | - | TRBV20-1 | TGCAGTGCCCAGAGAACCGGAATAATGTCGGATACGCAGTATTTT | CSAQRTGIMSDTQYF
TRBJ1-6 | - | TRBD1 | TRBV6-7 | TGTGCCAGCAGTGACGGACAGGGAATCGGATCACCCCTCCACTTT | CASSDGQGIGSPLHF
TRBJ1-6 | many | - | TRBV12-3/TRBV12-4 | TGTGCCAGCAGTTTCGATTGGAATTCACCCCTCCACTTT | CASSFDWNSPLHF
TRBJ2-3 | many | - | TRBV6-2/TRBV6-3 | TGTGCCACCAGGGGTTCTTCCGCAGATACGCAGTATTTT | CATRGSSADTQYF
TRBJ2-7 | - | TRBD1 | TRBV5-1 | TGCGCCAGCAGCTCCGGGACAGGAGCCTTGGAGCAGTACTTC | CASSSGTGALEQYF
TRBJ2-5 | many | - | TRBV12-3/TRBV12-4 | TGTGCCAGCAGCCCGATGGACAGCGTGACCCAGTACTTC | CASSPMDSVTQYF
TRBJ1-4 | - | - | TRBV23-1 | TGCGCCAGCAGTCAAGAGAAGACCGATTCACAGGCGAAGCCTGAAAAACTGTTTTTT | CASSQEKTDSQAKPEKLFF
TRBJ2-1 | few | - | TRBV6-2/TRBV6-3 | TGTGCCAGCAGTTTATTCTTCGATGAGCAGTTCTTC | CASSLFFDEQFF
TRBJ1-2 | few | - | TRBV11-3 | TGTGCCAGCAGCTATTACGATGGCTATGGCTACACCTTC | CASSYYDGYGYTF
TRBJ2-1 | many | - | TRBV6-5 | TGTGCCAGCAGTCGGGACAATGAGCAGTTCTTC | CASSRDNEQFF
TRBJ1-4 | many | TRBD1 | TRBV20-1 | TGCAGTGCCCGAGGCATGGGACAGGGAGGGGAAAAACTGTTTTTT | CSARGMGQGGEKLFF
TRBJ1-2 | - | - | TRBV3-1 | TGTGCCAGCAGCCGAGAGGCAGGCAACTATGGCTACACCTTC | CASSREAGNYGYTF